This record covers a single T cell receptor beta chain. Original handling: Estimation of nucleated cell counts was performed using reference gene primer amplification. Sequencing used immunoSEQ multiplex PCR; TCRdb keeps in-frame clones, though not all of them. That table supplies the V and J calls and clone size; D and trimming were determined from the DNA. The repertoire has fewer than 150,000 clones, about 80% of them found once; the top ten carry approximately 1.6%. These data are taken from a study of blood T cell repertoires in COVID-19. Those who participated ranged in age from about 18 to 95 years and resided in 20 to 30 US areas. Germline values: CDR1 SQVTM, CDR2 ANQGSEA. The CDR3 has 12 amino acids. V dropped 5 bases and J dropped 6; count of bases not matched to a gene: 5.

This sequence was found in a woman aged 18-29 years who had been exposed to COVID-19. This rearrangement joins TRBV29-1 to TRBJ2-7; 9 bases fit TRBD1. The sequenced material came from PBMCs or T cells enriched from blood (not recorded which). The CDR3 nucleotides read TGCAGCGTTTCCGGGACAGGGAGCGAGCAGTACTTC. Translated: CSVSGTGSEQYF.